This TCR beta chain was found in a study of shared clonotypes between healthy human individuals. The CDR3 totals 16 residues. Germline V lookup: CDR1 LNHDA, CDR2 SQIVND (reference sequence). Trimming took off 4 bases at V and 0 bases at J, with 15 bases between the two ends. Study observations and caveats: In general, naive subsets displayed greater estimated richness than memory subsets did. Limited genetic and exposure-history diversity came from having few donors. Only blood samples were collected, and tissue repertoires likely differ.

Measured with immunoSEQ multiplex PCR; TCRdb has only the in-frame clones, and not every one. The table has around 2.3 million clones, approximately 94% seen once; the top ten hold around 0.13%. This clone appeared once. Antigen: not known. Source material: naive CD4+ T cells sorted from blood. Specified subset: CD45RA+ positively selected. The receptor comes from a man younger than 35 in good health. This chain connects TRBV19 to TRBJ1-1; TRBD1 is a possible D gene (6 bases). CDR3 sequence (DNA): TGTGCCAGTAGTACGGCTGGGGGCTGGATGAACACTGAAGCTTTCTTT. Amino acid sequence: CASSTAGGWMNTEAFF.